The clone carrying this T cell receptor (beta chain) was seen a few times. Whereas donors were nominally healthy upon sampling, unrecorded immune exposures were probable. V shed 7 bases, J shed 6 bases, and the junction held 6 bases outside the gene matches. This CDR3 is built from 14 residues. Per the germline V gene, CDR1 is SEHNR and CDR2 is FQNEAQ (reference sequence). This entry comes from a study of cytomegalovirus exposure and HLA in healthy donors. As for the study in general: Ancestry clustering placed around four fifths of approximately 420 genotyped donors in the Caucasian-associated cluster.

Primers: 60 Vbeta forward and 13 Jbeta reverse. Here immunoSEQ multiplex PCR was the method, and the copy in TCRdb shows in-frame clones only, minus some. The table lists over 150,000 clones, roughly four fifths of them singletons, with about 1.9% in the top ten. Material: PBMCs. The rearrangement uses TRBV7-9 and TRBJ1-6, with 7 bases aligning to TRBD1. The clonotype comes from a woman between 18 and 29 years old in good health and CMV-seronegative. The CDR3 sequence is CASTRQGSNSPLHF. The CDR3 nucleotides read TGTGCCAGCACCAGACAGGGTTCTAATTCACCCCTCCACTTT.